Following are 27 T cell receptor beta chains from one sample sequenced in a study of CD8+CD57+ T cells in acquired aplastic anemia. Genomic DNA was employed as the template in profiling TCR beta VDJ and CDR3. One entry per CDR3 protein results from TCRdb running MiXCR on the reads. The table records fewer than 250,000 distinct CDR3 sequences, around half of them present only once. Flow cytometry had shown expanded CD8+CD57+ cells in the patients chosen for sequencing. Specimen: sorted CD4+, CD8+, or CD8+CD57+ T cells (not recorded which) from PBMCs. Receptors were obtained from a human donor with aplastic anemia.

On this clonotype itself: Germline is not matched at one junction end, which may reflect a read error. The chain is built from TRBV27 and TRBJ2-2; D gene unclear. The CDR3 has 13 amino acids. Germline V gene data show CDR1 as MNHEY and CDR2 as SMNVEV (reference sequence). CDR3 in DNA: TGTGCCGGCAGTTTCCGTCGGACGGGGGAGCTGTTTTTT. This codes for CAGSFRRTGELFF.

In this sample, this clonotype turned up many times. V is TRBV9 and J is TRBJ1-2; D gene ambiguous. Germline loops: CDR1 SGDLS, CDR2 YYNGEE. The V and J ends lost 3 bases and 1 base respectively, with 13 bases between them. This CDR3 contains 15 residues. CDR3 in DNA: TGTGCCAGCAGCGCCAGTGGAGGGAATAACTATGGCTACACCTTC. Translation: CASSASGGNNYGYTF.

The chain recombines TRBV5-5 with TRBJ2-1, with TRBD2 identical over 16 bases. The V and J ends lost 4 bases and 4 bases, in that order; junction bases with no gene match: 11. This CDR3 has 19 amino acids. Looked up from germline, CDR1 is SGHKS and CDR2 is YYEKEE (reference sequence). The CDR3 sequence: CASSQAGTSGGAGYNEQFF. DNA for the CDR3: TGTGCCAGCAGCCAAGCCGGGACTAGCGGGGGGGCCGGGTACAATGAGCAGTTCTTC.

This clonotype was seen repeatedly, ten times or more. This sequence joins TRBV7-9 and TRBJ2-3; D is perhaps TRBD2 (6 bases). The CDR3 spans 15 residues. V was pared by 5 bases and J by 5 bases, with 17 bases between. CDR1 SEHNR and CDR2 FQNEAQ come from the germline V gene (reference sequence). For the CDR3, the DNA is TGTGCCAGCAGCGACCTGGGGCGGGGATTAGATACGCAGTATTTT. Protein sequence: CASSDLGRGLDTQYF.

The chain carries TRBV7-8 and TRBJ2-7, with TRBD2 matching 7 bases. This CDR3 is 14 amino acids long. The germline gives CDR1 SGHVS, CDR2 FQNEAQ. J gave up 3 bases and V 3 bases, and 5 bases lay outside the gene matches. CDR3 sequence reads: CASSFSGRNYEQYF. As DNA, the CDR3 is TGTGCCAGCAGCTTTAGCGGGCGGAACTACGAGCAGTACTTC.

This clonotype was seen just once. The chain links TRBV2 to TRBJ2-7, with 9 bases aligning to TRBD2. The CDR3 spans 16 residues. The J segment lost 0 bases and the V segment lost 6 bases, leaving 9 bases of the junction unmatched. Germline CDR1 and CDR2: SNHLY and FYNNEI. In DNA form, the CDR3 reads TGTGCCAGCAGCCAACGTAGCGGGGGAAGCTCCTACGAGCAGTACTTC. This sequence encodes CASSQRSGGSSYEQYF.

This clonotype was counted at least ten times. The J gene is TRBJ2-7, the V gene TRBV6-5, with TRBD1 identical over 8 bases. V was clipped by 7 bases and J by 3 bases; unmatched bases: 8. The CDR3 consists of 14 residues. Per germline, CDR1 MNHEY and CDR2 SVGAGI. The CDR3 sequence is CASTFGQGGYEQYF. The DNA of the CDR3 is TGTGCCAGCACTTTCGGACAGGGTGGCTACGAGCAGTACTTC.

The V and J genes are TRBV19 and TRBJ1-4, with D perhaps matching TRBD1 (5 bases). Germline CDR1 reads LNHDA; CDR2 reads SQIVND (reference sequence). The CDR3 extends over 14 amino acids. Trimming left V 11 bases short and J 8 bases short, with 21 bases between. The CDR3 DNA is TGTGCCTGGAGCTCCAGGGTGCGCGTCGAAAAACTGTTTTTT. Encoded protein: CAWSSRVRVEKLFF.

The V and J genes are TRBV9 and TRBJ1-6, with 9 bases identical to TRBD1. The V gene's germline CDR1 is SGDLS and CDR2 YYNGEE. Trimming at V came to 3 bases and at J to 6 bases, leaving 7 bases not matched to a gene. The CDR3 length is 16 residues. CDR3 DNA sequence: TGTGCCAGCAGCGATCCAGGGACAGGGCTTAATTCACCCCTCCACTTT. Its translation: CASSDPGTGLNSPLHF. Filled out from reference TRBV9 and TRBJ1-6, the complete variable domain reads DSGVTQTPKHLITATGQRVTLRCSPRSGDLSVYWYQQSLDQGLQFLIQYYNGEERAKGNILERFSAQQFPDLHSELNLSSLELGDSALYFCASSDPGTGLNSPLHFGNGTRLTVT.

A note on this clonotype: This may stem from a read error, because a much larger clone lies one nucleotide away. The conserved closing phenylalanine or tryptophan is absent in this CDR3, likely reflecting a read error. The chain has TRBV7-9 and TRBJ2-7, with D perhaps TRBD2 (5 bases). CDR3 length equals 12 residues. CDR1 and CDR2 from the germline V gene are SEHNR and FQNEAQ (reference sequence). The CDR3 reads CASSSDSNEQYL. Written as DNA, the CDR3 is TGTGCCAGCAGCTCGGACTCCAACGAGCAGTACCTC.

This clonotype was seen only once. The chain has TRBV7-8 and TRBJ2-2; 7 nucleotides align to TRBD1. Germline assignment: CDR1 SGHVS and CDR2 FQNEAQ. This CDR3 is 14 amino acids long. Trimming took 5 bases from V and 4 from J; bases not matched to a gene: 4. CDR3 protein: CASSRDSRTGELFF. The CDR3 coding sequence is TGTGCCAGCAGCCGGGACAGCCGCACCGGGGAGCTGTTTTTT.

A word on this clonotype: Since a much larger clone is just one base distant, this may be a read error. This sequence joins TRBV5-1 and TRBJ1-4, with a tentative D call TRBD1 (5 bases). CDR3 length equals 14 residues. The germline CDR1 and CDR2 sequences are SGHRS and YFSETQ. Between the trimmed V and J ends, which lost 4 bases and 10 bases, there was a span of 17 bases. CDR3 sequence (DNA): TGCGCCAGCAGCGCAGAAGAGGTCCAGGGAAAACTGTTTTTT. This sequence encodes CASSAEEVQGKLFF.

The chain links TRBV6-5 to TRBJ1-1; D gene ambiguous. The CDR3 has 17 residues. The V end lost 4 bases, the J end lost 1 base, and 19 bases lay between the germline ends. Germline assignment: CDR1 MNHEY and CDR2 SVGAGI. DNA for the CDR3: TGTGCCAGCAGTTCGTCGGACCAGGCCTTCAGGAACACTGAAGCTTTCTTT. This codes for CASSSSDQAFRNTEAFF.

This clonotype turned up a few times. V usage is TRBV5-1 and J usage is TRBJ2-7; D gene uncertain. Germline V gene lookup returns CDR1 SGHRS and CDR2 YFSETQ. With 3 bases removed from V and 3 bases from J, the gap between germline ends came to 16 bases. The CDR3 extends over 15 amino acids. The CDR3 nucleotides read TGCGCCAGCAGCTCGGCCCAGCAGGCATACTACGAGCAGTACTTC. Translating it yields CASSSAQQAYYEQYF.

This clonotype appeared a single time. The conserved closing phenylalanine or tryptophan is absent in this CDR3, likely reflecting a read error. The rearrangement uses TRBV12-3 or TRBV12-4 and TRBJ1-5; the match to TRBD1 covers 7 bases. V was pared by 6 bases and J by 4 bases, with 9 bases of the junction left unmatched. The CDR3 spans 15 residues. This CDR3 is CASSQGDRENQPQHS. Here the CDR3 DNA reads TGTGCCAGCAGCCAAGGAGACAGGGAAAATCAGCCCCAGCATTCT.

This rearrangement joins TRBV7-4 to TRBJ2-6; maybe TRBD1 (6 bases). Trimming took 1 base from V and 3 from J, leaving 19 bases between them. From germline, CDR1 is SGHVT and CDR2 SQSDAQ. The CDR3 totals 19 residues. The CDR3 DNA follows: TGTGCCAGCAGCTTAGGTGGCCAGGGGTGCTTTTGTGGGGCCAACGTCCTGACTTTC. This translates into CASSLGGQGCFCGANVLTF.

This sequence joins TRBV29-1 and TRBJ1-3; 10 positions match TRBD1. Germline V gene sequence: CDR1 SQVTM, CDR2 ANQGSEA. V dropped 6 bases and J dropped 5; count of bases not matched to a gene: 4. CDR3 length: 13 amino acids. The CDR3 loop is CSVEDRGRNTIYF. The DNA of the CDR3 is TGCAGCGTGGAGGACAGGGGGAGAAACACCATATATTTT.

This clonotype was recorded at least ten times. The chain carries TRBV6-5 and TRBJ2-7; 7 bases map to TRBD1. This CDR3 has 14 residues. V trimming: 5 bases; J trimming: 6 bases; junction bases outside the gene matches: 10. The germline CDR1 and CDR2 sequences are MNHEY and SVGAGI. CDR3 amino acids: CASSPTTGLIEQYF. CDR3 DNA: TGTGCCAGCAGTCCTACGACAGGGTTAATCGAGCAGTACTTC.

This chain links TRBV7-8 with TRBJ1-1; D remains ambiguous. This CDR3 has 15 residues. Germline values: CDR1 SGHVS, CDR2 FQNEAQ. V was trimmed by 2 bases and J by 0 bases, leaving 10 bases between them. Here the CDR3 reads CASSLWAPMNTEAFF. The CDR3 nucleotides read TGTGCCAGCAGCTTATGGGCCCCAATGAACACTGAAGCTTTCTTT.

This clonotype was seen many times. The rearrangement joins TRBV4-3 to TRBJ1-2; TRBD1 matches 8 bases. Germline-derived CDR1 and CDR2 are LGHNA and YSLEER. V trimming: 4 bases; J trimming: 7 bases; junction bases outside the gene matches: 14. This CDR3 contains 16 residues. The CDR3 spells CASSLTRTGLSSGYTF. The CDR3 nucleotides are TGCGCCAGCAGCCTAACTAGGACAGGGTTATCCTCTGGCTACACCTTC.

The chain recombines TRBV4-3 with TRBJ2-3; D is unresolved. Trimming removed 1 base at V and 2 bases at J, with 7 bases between. Per germline, CDR1 LGHNA and CDR2 YSLEER. The CDR3 is 14 residues long. Here the CDR3 DNA reads TGCGCCAGCAGCCAAGCCGAGCTCACAGATACGCAGTATTTT. Protein sequence: CASSQAELTDTQYF.

This clonotype was counted at least ten times. The rearrangement joins TRBV4-1 to TRBJ1-1; the D gene is possibly TRBD1 (5 bases). The CDR3 length is 14 residues. Germline V lookup: CDR1 MGHRA, CDR2 YSYEKL. The V gene lost 4 bases and the J gene lost 6 bases, with 15 bases spanning the gap. CDR3 region: CASSPEPGTPEAFF. CDR3 sequence (DNA): TGCGCCAGCAGCCCTGAACCCGGGACGCCTGAAGCTTTCTTT.

This clonotype was recorded at least ten times. This rearrangement joins TRBV20-1 to TRBJ1-5; no clear D. This CDR3 is 14 amino acids long. Germline V gene lookup returns CDR1 DFQATT and CDR2 SNEGSKA (reference sequence). V was clipped by 0 bases and J by 1 base, with 7 bases between them. The CDR3 reads CSARDSRSNQPQHF. The DNA of the CDR3 is TGCAGTGCTAGAGATTCCAGGAGCAATCAGCCCCAGCATTTT.

This clonotype was observed a single time. The chain links TRBV15 to TRBJ1-6; D perhaps matches TRBD1 (6 bases). Germline CDR1 LNHNV, CDR2 YYDKDF (reference sequence). V was clipped by 0 bases and J by 14 bases, with 20 bases between them. The CDR3 extends over 16 amino acids. The CDR3 reads CATSREAGVPQGTLHF. DNA for the CDR3: TGTGCCACCAGCAGAGAAGCAGGGGTCCCTCAGGGGACCCTCCACTTT.

The chain links TRBV6-1 to TRBJ1-6; D uncertain. V lost 8 bases and J 14 bases, leaving 13 bases between the germline ends. The germline CDR1 and CDR2 sequences are MNHNS and SASEGT. The CDR3 length is 11 residues. CDR3 sequence (DNA): TGTGCCAGCCTGGCGGAATCGGCCCTCCACTTT. It codes for CASLAESALHF.

The V and J genes are TRBV12-3 or TRBV12-4 and TRBJ2-2; D possibly matches TRBD1 or TRBD2 (5 bases each). The CDR3 extends over 16 amino acids. The germline V and J ends were trimmed by 5 bases and 0 bases, with 13 bases remaining between them. The CDR3 DNA sequence: TGTGCCAGCAGTGGGGCCCTGGGGGCGAACACCGGGGAGCTGTTTTTT. It specifies CASSGALGANTGELFF.

There are a few counts of this clonotype. V gene TRBV18 combines with J gene TRBJ2-7; a weak D match, TRBD2 (6 bases). The V end lost 0 bases, the J end lost 4 bases, and 16 bases lay between the germline ends. The CDR3 contains 16 residues. CDR1 is KGHSH, CDR2 LQKENI, per germline. CDR3 sequence: CASSPPEGIKGYEQYF. CDR3 bases: TGTGCCAGCTCACCACCGGAGGGGATCAAAGGATACGAGCAGTACTTC.